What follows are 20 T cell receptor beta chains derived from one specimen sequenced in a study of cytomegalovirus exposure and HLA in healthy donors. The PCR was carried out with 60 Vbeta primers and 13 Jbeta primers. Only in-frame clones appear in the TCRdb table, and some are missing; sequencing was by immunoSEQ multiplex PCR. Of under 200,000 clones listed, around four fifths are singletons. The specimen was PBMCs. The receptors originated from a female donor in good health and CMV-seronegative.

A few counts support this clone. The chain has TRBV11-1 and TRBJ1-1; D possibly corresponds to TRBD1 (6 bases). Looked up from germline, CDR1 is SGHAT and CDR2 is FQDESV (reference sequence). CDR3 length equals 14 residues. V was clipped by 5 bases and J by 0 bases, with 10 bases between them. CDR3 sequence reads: CASSVRGVNTEAFF. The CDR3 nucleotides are TGTGCCAGCAGCGTCAGGGGTGTGAACACTGAAGCTTTCTTT. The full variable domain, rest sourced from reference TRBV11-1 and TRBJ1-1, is EAEVAQSPRYKITEKSQAVAFWCDPISGHATLYWYRQILGQGPELLVQFQDESVVDDSQLPKDRFSAERLKGVDSTLKIQPAELGDSAMYLCASSVRGVNTEAFFGQGTRLTVV.

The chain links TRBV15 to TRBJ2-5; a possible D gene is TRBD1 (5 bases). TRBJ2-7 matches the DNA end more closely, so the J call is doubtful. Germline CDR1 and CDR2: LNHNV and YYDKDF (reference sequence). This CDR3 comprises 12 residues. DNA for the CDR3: TGTGCCACCAGCATTGACAGCTACGAGCAGTACTTC. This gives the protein CATSIDSYEQYF.

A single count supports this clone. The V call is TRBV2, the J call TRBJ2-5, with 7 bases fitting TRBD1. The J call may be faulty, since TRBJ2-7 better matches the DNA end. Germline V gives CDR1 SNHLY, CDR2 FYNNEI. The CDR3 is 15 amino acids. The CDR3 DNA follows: TGTGCCAGCAGGGGACAGCAGTCCAGCTCCTACGAGCAGTACTTC. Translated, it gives CASRGQQSSSYEQYF.

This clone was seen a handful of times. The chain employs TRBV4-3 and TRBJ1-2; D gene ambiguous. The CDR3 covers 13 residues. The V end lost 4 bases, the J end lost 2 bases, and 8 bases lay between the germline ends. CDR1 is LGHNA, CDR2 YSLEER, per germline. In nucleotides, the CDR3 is TGCGCCAGCAGCCCTATATCCAACTATGGCTACACCTTC. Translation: CASSPISNYGYTF.

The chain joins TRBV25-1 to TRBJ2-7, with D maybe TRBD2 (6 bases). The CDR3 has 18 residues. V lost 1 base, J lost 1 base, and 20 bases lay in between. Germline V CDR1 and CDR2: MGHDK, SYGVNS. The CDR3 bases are TGTGCCAGCAGTGAATTGCTGGTGGATGGGACTGCTTCCTACGAGCAGTACTTC. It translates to CASSELLVDGTASYEQYF.

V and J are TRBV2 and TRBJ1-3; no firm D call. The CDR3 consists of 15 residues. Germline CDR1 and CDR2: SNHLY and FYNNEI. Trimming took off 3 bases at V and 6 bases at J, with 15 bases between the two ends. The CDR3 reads CASSEWAREENTIYF. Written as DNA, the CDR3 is TGTGCCAGCAGTGAGTGGGCCCGGGAGGAAAACACCATATATTTT.

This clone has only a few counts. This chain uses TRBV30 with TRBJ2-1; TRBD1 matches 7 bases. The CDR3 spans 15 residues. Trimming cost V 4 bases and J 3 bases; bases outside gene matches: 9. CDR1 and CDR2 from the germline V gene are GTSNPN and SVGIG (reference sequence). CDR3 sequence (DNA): TGTGCCTGGACTAAGTCCGGGACAGTCTACAATGAGCAGTTCTTC. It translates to CAWTKSGTVYNEQFF. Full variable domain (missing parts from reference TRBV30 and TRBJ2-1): SQTIHQWPATLVQPVGSPLSLECTVEGTSNPNLYWYRQAAGRGLQLLFYSVGIGQISSEVPQNLSASRPQDRQFILSSKKLLLSDSGFYLCAWTKSGTVYNEQFFGPGTRLTVL.

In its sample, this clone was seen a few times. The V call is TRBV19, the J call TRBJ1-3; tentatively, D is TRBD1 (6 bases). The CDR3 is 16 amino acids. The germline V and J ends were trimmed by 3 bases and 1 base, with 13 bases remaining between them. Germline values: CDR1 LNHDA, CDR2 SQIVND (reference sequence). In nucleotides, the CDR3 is TGTGCCAGTAGTATCAGGGGAACAGTATCTGGAAACACCATATATTTT. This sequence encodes CASSIRGTVSGNTIYF. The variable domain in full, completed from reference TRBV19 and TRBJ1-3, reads DGGITQSPKYLFRKEGQNVTLSCEQNLNHDAMYWYRQDPGQGLRLIYYSQIVNDFQKGDIAEGYSVSREKKESFPLTVTSAQKNPTAFYLCASSIRGTVSGNTIYFGEGSWLTVV.

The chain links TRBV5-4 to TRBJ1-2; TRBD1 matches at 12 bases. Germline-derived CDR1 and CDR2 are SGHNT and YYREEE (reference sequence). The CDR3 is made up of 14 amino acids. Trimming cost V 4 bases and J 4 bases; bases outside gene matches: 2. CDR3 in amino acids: CASSKGQGAYGYTF. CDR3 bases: TGTGCCAGCAGCAAGGGACAGGGGGCCTATGGCTACACCTTC.

The CDR3 is CSVETRDTRGEQYF. CDR3 nucleotide sequence: TGCAGCGTTGAGACCCGGGACACCCGGGGCGAGCAGTACTTC. The rearrangement joins TRBV29-1 to TRBJ2-7; D possibly corresponds to TRBD1 (6 bases). V shed 3 bases and J shed 6 bases, with 18 bases lying between them. The CDR3 totals 14 residues. Germline values: CDR1 SQVTM, CDR2 ANQGSEA.

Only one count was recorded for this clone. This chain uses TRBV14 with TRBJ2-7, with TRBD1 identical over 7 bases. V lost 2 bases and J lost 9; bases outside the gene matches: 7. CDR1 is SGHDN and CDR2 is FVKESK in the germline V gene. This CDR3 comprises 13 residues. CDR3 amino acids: CASSQIRTGRQYF. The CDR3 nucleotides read TGTGCCAGCAGCCAAATAAGGACAGGCCGGCAGTACTTC.

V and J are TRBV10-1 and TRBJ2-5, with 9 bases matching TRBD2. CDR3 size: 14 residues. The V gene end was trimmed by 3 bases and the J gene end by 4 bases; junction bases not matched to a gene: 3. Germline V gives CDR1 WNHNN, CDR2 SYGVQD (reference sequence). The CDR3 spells CASSEAGGPETQYF. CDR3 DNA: TGCGCCAGCAGTGAAGCGGGAGGCCCAGAGACCCAGTACTTC.

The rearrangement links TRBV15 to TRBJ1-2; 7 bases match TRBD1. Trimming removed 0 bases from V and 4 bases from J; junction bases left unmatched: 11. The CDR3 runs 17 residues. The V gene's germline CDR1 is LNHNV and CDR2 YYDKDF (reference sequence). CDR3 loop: CATSRDRGTGAGYGYTF. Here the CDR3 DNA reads TGTGCCACCAGCAGAGATCGTGGTACAGGGGCGGGCTATGGCTACACCTTC.

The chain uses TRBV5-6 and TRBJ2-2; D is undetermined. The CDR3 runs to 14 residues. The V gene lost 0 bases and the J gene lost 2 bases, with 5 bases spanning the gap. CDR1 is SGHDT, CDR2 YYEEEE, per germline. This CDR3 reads CASSLVPNTGELFF. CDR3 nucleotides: TGTGCCAGCAGCTTGGTCCCAAACACCGGGGAGCTGTTTTTT.

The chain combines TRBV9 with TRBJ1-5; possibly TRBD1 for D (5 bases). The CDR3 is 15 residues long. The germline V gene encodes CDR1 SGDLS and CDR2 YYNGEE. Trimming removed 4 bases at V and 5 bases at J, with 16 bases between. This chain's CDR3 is CASSPRDSPYQPQHF. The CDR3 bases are TGTGCCAGCAGCCCCAGGGATTCACCTTATCAGCCCCAGCATTTT.

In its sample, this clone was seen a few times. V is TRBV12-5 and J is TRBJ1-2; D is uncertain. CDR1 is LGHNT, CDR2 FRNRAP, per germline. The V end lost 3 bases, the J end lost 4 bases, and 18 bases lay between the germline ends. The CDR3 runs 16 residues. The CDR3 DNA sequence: TGTGCTAGTGGTTTTGGTACCCCCCTCTATGGCTATGGCTACACCTTC. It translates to CASGFGTPLYGYGYTF.

The CDR3 coding sequence is TGTGCCAGCAGTCCCTGGGCAGACAGGGGCACTGAAGCTTTCTTT. Amino acids: CASSPWADRGTEAFF. The gene calls are TRBV28 and TRBJ1-1; 8 bases are a match to TRBD1. CDR1 is MDHEN, CDR2 SYDVKM, per germline. The J segment lost 4 bases and the V segment lost 5 bases, leaving 9 bases of the junction unmatched. The CDR3 is 15 amino acids.

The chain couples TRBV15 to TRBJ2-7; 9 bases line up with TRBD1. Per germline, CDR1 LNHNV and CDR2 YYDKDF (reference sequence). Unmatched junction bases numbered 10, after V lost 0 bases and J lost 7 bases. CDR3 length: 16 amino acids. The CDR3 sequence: CATSRDPRTGVVEQYF. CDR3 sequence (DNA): TGTGCCACCAGCAGAGATCCCAGGACAGGGGTGGTGGAGCAGTACTTC.

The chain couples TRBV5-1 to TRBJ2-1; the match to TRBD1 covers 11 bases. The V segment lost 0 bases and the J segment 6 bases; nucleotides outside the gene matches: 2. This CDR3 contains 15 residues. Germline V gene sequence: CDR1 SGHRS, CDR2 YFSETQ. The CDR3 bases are TGCGCCAGCAGCTTGGAGGGGACAGGGGGCAATGAGCAGTTCTTC. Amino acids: CASSLEGTGGNEQFF. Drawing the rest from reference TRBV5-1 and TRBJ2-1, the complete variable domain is KAGVTQTPRYLIKTRGQQVTLSCSPISGHRSVSWYQQTPGQGLQFLFEYFSETQRNKGNFPGRFSGRQFSNSRSEMNVSTLELGDSALYLCASSLEGTGGNEQFFGPGTRLTVL.

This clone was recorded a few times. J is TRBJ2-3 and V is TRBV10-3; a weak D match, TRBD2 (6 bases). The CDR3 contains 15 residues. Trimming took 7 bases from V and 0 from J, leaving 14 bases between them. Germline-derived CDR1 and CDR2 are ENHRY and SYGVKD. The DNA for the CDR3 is TGTGCCATCACAGCGGGTGGTCTAAGCACAGATACGCAGTATTTT. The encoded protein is CAITAGGLSTDTQYF.